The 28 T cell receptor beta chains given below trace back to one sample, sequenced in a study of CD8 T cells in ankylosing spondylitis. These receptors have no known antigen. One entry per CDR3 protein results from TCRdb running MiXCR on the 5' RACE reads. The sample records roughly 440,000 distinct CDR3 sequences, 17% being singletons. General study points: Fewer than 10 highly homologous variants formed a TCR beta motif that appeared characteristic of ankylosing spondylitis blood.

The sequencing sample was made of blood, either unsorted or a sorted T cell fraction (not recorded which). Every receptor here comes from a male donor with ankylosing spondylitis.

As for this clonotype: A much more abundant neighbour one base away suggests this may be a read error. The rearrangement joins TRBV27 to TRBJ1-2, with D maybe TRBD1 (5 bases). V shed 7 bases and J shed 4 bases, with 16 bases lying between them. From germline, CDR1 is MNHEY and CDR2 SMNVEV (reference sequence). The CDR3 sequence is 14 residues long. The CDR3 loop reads CASIPNGGTYGYTF. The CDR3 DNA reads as TGTGCCAGCATCCCTAATGGGGGGACCTATGGCTACACCTTC.

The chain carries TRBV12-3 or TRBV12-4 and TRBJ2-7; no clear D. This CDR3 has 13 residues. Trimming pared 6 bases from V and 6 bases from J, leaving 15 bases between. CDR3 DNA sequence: TGTGCCAGCAGACCCGGCCCATCGGGCGAGCAGTACTTC. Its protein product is CASRPGPSGEQYF.

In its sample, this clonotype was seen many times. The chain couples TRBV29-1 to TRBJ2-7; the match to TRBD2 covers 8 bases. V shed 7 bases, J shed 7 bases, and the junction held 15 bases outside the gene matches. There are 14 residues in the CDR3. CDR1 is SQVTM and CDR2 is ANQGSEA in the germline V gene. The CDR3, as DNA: TGCAGCGCAGTACCGGGACTAGATTTGGGAGAGCAGTACTTC. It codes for CSAVPGLDLGEQYF.

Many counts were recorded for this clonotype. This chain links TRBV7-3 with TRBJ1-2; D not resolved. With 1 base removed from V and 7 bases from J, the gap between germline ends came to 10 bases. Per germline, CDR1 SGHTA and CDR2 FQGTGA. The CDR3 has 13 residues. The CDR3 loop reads CASSLNTFGGYTF. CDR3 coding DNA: TGTGCCAGCAGCTTAAATACCTTCGGTGGCTACACCTTC.

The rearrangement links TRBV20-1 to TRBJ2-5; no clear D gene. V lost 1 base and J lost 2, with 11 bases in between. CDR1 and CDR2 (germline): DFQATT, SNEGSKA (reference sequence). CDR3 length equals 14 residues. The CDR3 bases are TGCAGTGCTAGAGTGGTTAGGCAGCAAGAGACCCAGTACTTC. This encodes CSARVVRQQETQYF.

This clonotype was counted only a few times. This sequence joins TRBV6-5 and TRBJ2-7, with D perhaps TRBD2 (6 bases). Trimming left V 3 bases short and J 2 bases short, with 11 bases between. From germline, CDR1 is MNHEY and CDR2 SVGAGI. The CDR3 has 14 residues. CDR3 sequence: CASSYQGGAYEQYF. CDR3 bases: TGTGCCAGCAGTTATCAGGGCGGGGCCTACGAGCAGTACTTC.

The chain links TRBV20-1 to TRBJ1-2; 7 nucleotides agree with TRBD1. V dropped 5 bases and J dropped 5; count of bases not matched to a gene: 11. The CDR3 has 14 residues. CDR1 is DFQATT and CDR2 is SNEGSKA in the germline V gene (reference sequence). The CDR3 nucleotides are TGCAGTGCTGGCCGACAGGGAACACATTATGGCTACACCTTC. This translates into CSAGRQGTHYGYTF.

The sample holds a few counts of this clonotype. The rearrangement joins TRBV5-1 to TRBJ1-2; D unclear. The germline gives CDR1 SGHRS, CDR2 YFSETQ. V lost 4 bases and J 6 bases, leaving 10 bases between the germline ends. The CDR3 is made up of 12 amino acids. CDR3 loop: CASSNRNDGYTF. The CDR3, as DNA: TGCGCCAGCAGCAACAGAAACGATGGCTACACCTTC.

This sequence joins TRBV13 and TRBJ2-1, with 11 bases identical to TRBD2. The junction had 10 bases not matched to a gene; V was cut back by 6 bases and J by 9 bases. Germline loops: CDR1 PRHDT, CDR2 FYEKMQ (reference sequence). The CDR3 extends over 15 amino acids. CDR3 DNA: TGTGCCAGCAGTGTTAGACTAGCGGGAAGAGGTGAGCAGTTCTTC. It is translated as CASSVRLAGRGEQFF.

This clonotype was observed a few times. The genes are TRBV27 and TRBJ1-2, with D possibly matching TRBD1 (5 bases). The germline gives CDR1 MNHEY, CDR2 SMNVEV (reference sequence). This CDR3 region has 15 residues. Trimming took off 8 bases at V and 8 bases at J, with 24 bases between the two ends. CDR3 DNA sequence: TGTGCCAGCGGAAAGGTCTGGCGGGGGGAGGAAGGCTACACCTTC. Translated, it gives CASGKVWRGEEGYTF.

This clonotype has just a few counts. The CDR3 is CASSPARGVSPLHF. The CDR3 DNA sequence: TGTGCCAGCAGCCCCGCGAGGGGAGTTTCTCCCCTCCACTTT. The genes are TRBV9 and TRBJ1-6; D may be TRBD1 (5 bases). This CDR3 contains 14 residues. Trimming left V 4 bases short and J 13 bases short, with 18 bases between. Germline V gene lookup returns CDR1 SGDLS and CDR2 YYNGEE.

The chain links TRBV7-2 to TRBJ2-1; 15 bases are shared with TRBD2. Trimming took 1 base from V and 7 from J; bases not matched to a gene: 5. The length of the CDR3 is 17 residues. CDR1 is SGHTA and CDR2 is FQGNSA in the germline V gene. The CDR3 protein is CASSLGGTSGRRNEQFF. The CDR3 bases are TGTGCCAGCAGCTTAGGTGGGACTAGCGGGAGGAGAAATGAGCAGTTCTTC.

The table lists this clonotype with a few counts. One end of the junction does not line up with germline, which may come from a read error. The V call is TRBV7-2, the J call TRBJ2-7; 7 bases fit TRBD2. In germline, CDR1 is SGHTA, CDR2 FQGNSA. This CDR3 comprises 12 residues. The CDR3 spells CASSDASGRVHF. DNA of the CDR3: TGTGCCAGCAGCGATGCTAGCGGTAGAGTGCACTTC.

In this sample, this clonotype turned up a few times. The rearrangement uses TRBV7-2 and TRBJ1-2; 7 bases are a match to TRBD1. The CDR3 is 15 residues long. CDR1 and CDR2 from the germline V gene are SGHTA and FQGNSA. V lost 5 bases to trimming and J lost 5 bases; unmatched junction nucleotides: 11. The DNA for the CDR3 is TGTGCCAGCAGCCCCCGACAGGGCCCCAATTATGGCTACACCTTC. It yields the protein CASSPRQGPNYGYTF.

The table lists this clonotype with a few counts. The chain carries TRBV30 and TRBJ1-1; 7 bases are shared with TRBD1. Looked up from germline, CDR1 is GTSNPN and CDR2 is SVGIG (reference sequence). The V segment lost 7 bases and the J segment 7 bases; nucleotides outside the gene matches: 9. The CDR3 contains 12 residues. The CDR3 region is CASTRTGLEAFF. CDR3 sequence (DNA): TGTGCCTCTACACGGACAGGTCTTGAAGCTTTCTTT.

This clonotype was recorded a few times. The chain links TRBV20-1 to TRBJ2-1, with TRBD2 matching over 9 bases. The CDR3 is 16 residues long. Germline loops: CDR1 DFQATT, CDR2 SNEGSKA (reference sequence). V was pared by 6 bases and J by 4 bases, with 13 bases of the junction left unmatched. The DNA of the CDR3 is TGCAGTGCGGCTATAGCGGGAGACGTGTCATACAATGAGCAGTTCTTC. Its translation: CSAAIAGDVSYNEQFF.

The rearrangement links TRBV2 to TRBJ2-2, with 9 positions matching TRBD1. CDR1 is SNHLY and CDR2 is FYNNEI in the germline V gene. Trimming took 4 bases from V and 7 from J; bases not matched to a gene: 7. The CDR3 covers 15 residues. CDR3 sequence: CASSGTGAPVGELFF. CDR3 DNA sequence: TGTGCCAGCAGTGGGACAGGGGCCCCGGTCGGGGAGCTGTTTTTT.

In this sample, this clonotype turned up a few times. The CDR3 protein is CASSLDSRNPYEQYF. Here the CDR3 DNA reads TGCGCCAGCAGCTTGGACAGTCGTAACCCCTACGAGCAGTACTTC. This chain uses TRBV5-1 with TRBJ2-7; D not resolved. Germline V CDR1 and CDR2: SGHRS, YFSETQ. The V gene lost 0 bases and the J gene lost 2 bases, with 12 bases spanning the gap. There are 15 residues in the CDR3.

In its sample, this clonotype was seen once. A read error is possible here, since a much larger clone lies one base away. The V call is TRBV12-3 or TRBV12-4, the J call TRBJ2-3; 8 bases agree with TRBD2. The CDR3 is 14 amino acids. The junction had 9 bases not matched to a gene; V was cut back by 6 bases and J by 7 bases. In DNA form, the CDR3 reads TGTGCCAGCAGCCCGGGACTAGGTGAAAATACGCAGTATTTT. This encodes CASSPGLGENTQYF.

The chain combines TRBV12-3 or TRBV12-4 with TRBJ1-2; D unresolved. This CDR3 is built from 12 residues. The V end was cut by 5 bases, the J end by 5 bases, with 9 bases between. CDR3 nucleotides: TGTGCCAGCAGTCTGGACGAATATGGCTACACCTTC. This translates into CASSLDEYGYTF.

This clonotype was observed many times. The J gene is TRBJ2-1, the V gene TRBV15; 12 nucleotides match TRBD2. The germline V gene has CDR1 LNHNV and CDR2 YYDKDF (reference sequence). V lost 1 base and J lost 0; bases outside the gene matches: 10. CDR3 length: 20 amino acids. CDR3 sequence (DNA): TGTGCCACCAGCAGAGGGTCTAGCGGGAGGGCCTCCATCTCCTACAATGAGCAGTTCTTC. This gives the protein CATSRGSSGRASISYNEQFF.

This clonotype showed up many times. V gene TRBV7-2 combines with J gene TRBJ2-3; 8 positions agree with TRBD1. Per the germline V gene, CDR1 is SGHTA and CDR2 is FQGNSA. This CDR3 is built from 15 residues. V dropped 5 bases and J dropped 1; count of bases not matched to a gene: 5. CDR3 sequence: CASSATGVGTDTQYF. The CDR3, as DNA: TGTGCCAGCAGCGCGACAGGGGTGGGCACAGATACGCAGTATTTT.

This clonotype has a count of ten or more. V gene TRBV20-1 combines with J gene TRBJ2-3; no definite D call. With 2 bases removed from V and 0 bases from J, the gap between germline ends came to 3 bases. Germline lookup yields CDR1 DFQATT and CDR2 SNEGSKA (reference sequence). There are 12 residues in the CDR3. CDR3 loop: CSARPSTDTQYF. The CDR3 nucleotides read TGCAGTGCTAGACCTAGCACAGATACGCAGTATTTT.

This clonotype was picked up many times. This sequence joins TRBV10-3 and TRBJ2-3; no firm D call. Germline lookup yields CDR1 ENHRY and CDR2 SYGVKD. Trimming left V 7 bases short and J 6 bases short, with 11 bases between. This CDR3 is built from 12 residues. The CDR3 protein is CAIKSMGDTQYF. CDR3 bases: TGTGCCATCAAGAGTATGGGGGATACGCAGTATTTT.

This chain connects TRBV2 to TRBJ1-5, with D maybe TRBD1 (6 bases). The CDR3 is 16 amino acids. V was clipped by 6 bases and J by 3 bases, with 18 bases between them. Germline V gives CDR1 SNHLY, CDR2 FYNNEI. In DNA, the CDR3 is TGTGCCAGCAGCGCCGGACAGTCACCGCTCAATCAGCCCCAGCATTTT. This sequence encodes CASSAGQSPLNQPQHF.

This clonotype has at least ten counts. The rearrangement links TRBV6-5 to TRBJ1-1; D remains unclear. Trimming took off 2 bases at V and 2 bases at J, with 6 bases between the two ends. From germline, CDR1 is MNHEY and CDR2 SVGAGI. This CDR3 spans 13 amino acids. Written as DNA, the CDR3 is TGTGCCAGCAGTTACGACATTAACACTGAAGCTTTCTTT. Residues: CASSYDINTEAFF.

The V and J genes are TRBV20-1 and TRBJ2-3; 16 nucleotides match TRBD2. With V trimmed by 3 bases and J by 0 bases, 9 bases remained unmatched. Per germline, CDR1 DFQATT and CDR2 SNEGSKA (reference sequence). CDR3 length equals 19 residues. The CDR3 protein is CSARGLAGGYKVSTDTQYF. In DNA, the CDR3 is TGCAGTGCTAGGGGACTAGCGGGAGGGTATAAGGTTAGCACAGATACGCAGTATTTT.

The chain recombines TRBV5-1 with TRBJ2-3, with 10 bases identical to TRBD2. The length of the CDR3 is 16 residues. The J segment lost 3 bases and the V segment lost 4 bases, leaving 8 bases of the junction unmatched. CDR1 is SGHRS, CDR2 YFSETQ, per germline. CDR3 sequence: CASSATGTSVTDTQYF. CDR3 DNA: TGCGCCAGCAGCGCGACCGGGACTAGCGTTACAGATACGCAGTATTTT.